This TCR beta chain was recovered during a study of radiation and T cells in renal cell carcinoma (TCRdb year 2020). Turning to the overall study: Samples were obtained from a clinical trial, in which 15 Gy stereotactic body radiation therapy was delivered to primary renal cell carcinomas and nephrectomy was performed 4 weeks later. In total, 50 to 55 samples, comprising some 25 tumors and around 27 peripheral blood samples, were subjected to TCR beta sequencing. In the approximately 58 samples combined, around 3.9 million unique CDR3 nucleotide sequences were found, encoding 2 million to 3 million unique CDR3 amino acid sequences. General conclusions and limits of the study: The single-armed trial design could not address effects of radiation dose or scheduling on the TCR repertoire. Because no pretreatment tumor biopsies were available, whether clonotypes were present in the tumor at baseline could not be determined. Tracking of blood repertoire dynamics stopped at less than five weeks after treatment, with no follow-up past that point. An increase in top tumor clonotypes in blood was observed from baseline to 2 weeks post-radiation, followed by contraction by 4 weeks, which was taken to suggest transient expansion of tumor-resident clones.

The CDR3 contains 15 residues, cysteine and phenylalanine counted. CDR3 DNA is the only sequence kept; it has 45 bases, read in frame from the first base. V loses 5 bases at its end and J loses 2 bases; junction bases beyond the gene matches: 4. The germline V gene specifies SGHTA as CDR1 and FQGNSA as CDR2. In the case of this clone: The antigen it recognizes is unknown. Nothing much larger sits one base from this clone, and base qualities are not available.

Per the publication, the time point label means: blood 2 weeks post-SBRT. According to the study, the label for this sample's treatment or condition signals: 15 Gy SBRT to primary tumor, nephrectomy 4 weeks later. Serial peripheral blood from radiation-treated patients was sampled at baseline, 2 weeks and 4 weeks after SBRT to track tumor-enriched clonotypes. Every patient had renal cell carcinoma of clear cell pathology. The QIAamp DNA Blood Mini Kit (Qiagen) was used to prepare genomic DNA for TCR sequencing. Samples were included in the analyses only if all quality control checks were passed. The immunoSEQ kit was used, according to the manufacturer's recommendations, to generate TCR beta libraries from genomic DNA. To prepare the libraries, a first multiplex PCR with proprietary primers was run, followed by a second PCR that added unique barcodes, and a bead cleanup was done after each round. Each sample batch included a kit-provided positive control reaction and a negative control reaction. The final libraries underwent checking on an Agilent 4200 TapeStation D1000 ScreenTape, volumetric pooling, and quantification by qPCR. An Illumina NextSeq500 fitted with a MidOutput 150-cycle cartridge performed the sequencing, running 156 Read1 cycles and 15 Index1 cycles with the kit's custom primers. The pooled library was loaded at around 0.98 pM, with an approximately 20% PhiX control spiked in. The study's processing was this. Vendor-processed data were analyzed in R, and a clonotype was defined as all T cells sharing the same CDR3 nucleotide sequence. In the clone abundance analyses, frequencies in each sample were normalized to that sample's 10,000 most abundant clones. Public T cell clones, which averaged fewer than five per sample, were excluded before analysis. Tumor-enriched clonotypes and baseline blood-enriched clonotypes were defined as those with an abundance difference of at least 32-fold between compartments. Clonotypes expanded or contracted between blood time points were identified with a beta-binomial differential abundance model. Tumor-blood repertoire similarity was measured with the Baroni-Urbani and Buser coefficient, and group comparisons used two-tailed Wilcoxon tests in R. The table comes from immuneACCESS by way of TCRdb, which keeps in-frame sequences with V and J called. Part of the clones is missing from these tables; in studies checked, under half for an unresolved V gene and the rest for unknown reasons. Clonal size and the V and J genes are those of that table, whereas D and trimming came from the DNA. Present in this sample are 100,000 to 150,000 clones, more than 70% of which were seen just once. Of the sample, nearly 6% falls within the top ten clones.

This receptor was taken from a woman aged 70-85 years with renal cell carcinoma. The sample consisted of blood, taken from a patient whose treatment included radiotherapy and nephrectomy. The chain was built from TRBV7-2 and TRBJ1-3; 9 junctional bases match TRBD1. The CDR3 corresponds to CASSAGQGTGNTIYF. The DNA reads as follows: TGTGCCAGCAGCGCGGGACAGGGAACTGGAAACACCATATATTTT.